These 5 T cell receptor beta chains came from one sample sequenced in a study of beta chain features in type 1 diabetes. The investigators reverse transcribed all of the isolated RNA, so they sequenced expressed TCRB transcripts. Libraries were prepared by immunoSEQ multiplex PCR; TCRdb keeps only in-frame clonotypes and omits some of them. The data show fewer than 900,000 clones, roughly 17% seen once. Sequencing was done on a sample of naive CD4+ T cells from blood. The receptors derive from a woman between 18 and 29 years old in good health.

This clone was seen a few times. This chain joins TRBV5-4 and TRBJ2-5, with 8 positions matching TRBD2. Germline V gene sequence: CDR1 SGHNT, CDR2 YYREEE (reference sequence). With 1 base clipped from V and 5 bases from J, the junction kept 13 bases outside the gene matches. This CDR3 has 17 residues. Here the CDR3 DNA reads TGTGCCAGCAGCTTGTCTTCGGGAGGGCCACCGGGGGAGACCCAGTACTTC. This codes for CASSLSSGGPPGETQYF.

The gene calls are TRBV21-1 and TRBJ2-2. TRBV21-1 is an annotated pseudogene. The CDR3 length is 15 residues. CDR3 sequence: CASSKSLGGGGELFF. In DNA, the CDR3 is TGTGCCAGCAGCAAAAGTTTAGGAGGGGGCGGGGAGCTGTTTTTT.

This clone appeared once. The chain couples TRBV27 to TRBJ1-3; D remains ambiguous. V dropped 5 bases and J dropped 1 base, with 12 bases sitting between them. The CDR3 consists of 15 residues. Germline V gives CDR1 MNHEY, CDR2 SMNVEV (reference sequence). Written as DNA, the CDR3 is TGTGCCAGCAGTACTAGCCTTGTTTCTGGAAACACCATATATTTT. Protein: CASSTSLVSGNTIYF.

The chain uses TRBV29-1 and TRBJ1-1, with 8 bases that match TRBD1. This CDR3 region has 12 residues. Germline V gives CDR1 SQVTM, CDR2 ANQGSEA. V lost 4 bases to trimming and J lost 11 bases; unmatched junction nucleotides: 9. The CDR3 sequence: CSVVSGGARAFF. CDR3 coding DNA: TGCAGCGTTGTCTCAGGGGGCGCGAGGGCTTTCTTT.

This clone came up a few times. This chain uses TRBV7-6 with TRBJ2-3, with D unresolved. Germline CDR1 SGHVS, CDR2 FNYEAQ. The germline V and J ends were trimmed by 2 bases and 6 bases, with 6 bases remaining between them. This CDR3 has 12 residues. The CDR3 reads CASSLWRDTQYF. As DNA, the CDR3 is TGTGCCAGCAGCTTATGGCGGGATACGCAGTATTTT.